This TCR beta chain originates from a study of T cells after yellow fever vaccination. Each CDR3 protein is one row after TCRdb ran MiXCR on the 5' RACE reads. The top ten hold roughly a sixth of the sample, which has some 400,000 distinct CDR3 sequences, about 17% seen once. In this sample, this clonotype turned up a few times. The length of the CDR3 is 14 residues. V shed 6 bases, J shed 6 bases, and the junction held 8 bases outside the gene matches. From germline, CDR1 is MNHNS and CDR2 SASEGT. Source: PBMCs, taken before the yellow fever booster vaccination. J is TRBJ2-7 and V is TRBV6-1; 10 nucleotides match TRBD2. This clonotype originated in a man aged 18 to 29 who received the YFV17D yellow fever vaccine. The CDR3 region is CASSRASGGGEQYF. DNA for the CDR3: TGTGCCAGCAGCCGAGCTAGCGGGGGTGGCGAGCAGTACTTC.